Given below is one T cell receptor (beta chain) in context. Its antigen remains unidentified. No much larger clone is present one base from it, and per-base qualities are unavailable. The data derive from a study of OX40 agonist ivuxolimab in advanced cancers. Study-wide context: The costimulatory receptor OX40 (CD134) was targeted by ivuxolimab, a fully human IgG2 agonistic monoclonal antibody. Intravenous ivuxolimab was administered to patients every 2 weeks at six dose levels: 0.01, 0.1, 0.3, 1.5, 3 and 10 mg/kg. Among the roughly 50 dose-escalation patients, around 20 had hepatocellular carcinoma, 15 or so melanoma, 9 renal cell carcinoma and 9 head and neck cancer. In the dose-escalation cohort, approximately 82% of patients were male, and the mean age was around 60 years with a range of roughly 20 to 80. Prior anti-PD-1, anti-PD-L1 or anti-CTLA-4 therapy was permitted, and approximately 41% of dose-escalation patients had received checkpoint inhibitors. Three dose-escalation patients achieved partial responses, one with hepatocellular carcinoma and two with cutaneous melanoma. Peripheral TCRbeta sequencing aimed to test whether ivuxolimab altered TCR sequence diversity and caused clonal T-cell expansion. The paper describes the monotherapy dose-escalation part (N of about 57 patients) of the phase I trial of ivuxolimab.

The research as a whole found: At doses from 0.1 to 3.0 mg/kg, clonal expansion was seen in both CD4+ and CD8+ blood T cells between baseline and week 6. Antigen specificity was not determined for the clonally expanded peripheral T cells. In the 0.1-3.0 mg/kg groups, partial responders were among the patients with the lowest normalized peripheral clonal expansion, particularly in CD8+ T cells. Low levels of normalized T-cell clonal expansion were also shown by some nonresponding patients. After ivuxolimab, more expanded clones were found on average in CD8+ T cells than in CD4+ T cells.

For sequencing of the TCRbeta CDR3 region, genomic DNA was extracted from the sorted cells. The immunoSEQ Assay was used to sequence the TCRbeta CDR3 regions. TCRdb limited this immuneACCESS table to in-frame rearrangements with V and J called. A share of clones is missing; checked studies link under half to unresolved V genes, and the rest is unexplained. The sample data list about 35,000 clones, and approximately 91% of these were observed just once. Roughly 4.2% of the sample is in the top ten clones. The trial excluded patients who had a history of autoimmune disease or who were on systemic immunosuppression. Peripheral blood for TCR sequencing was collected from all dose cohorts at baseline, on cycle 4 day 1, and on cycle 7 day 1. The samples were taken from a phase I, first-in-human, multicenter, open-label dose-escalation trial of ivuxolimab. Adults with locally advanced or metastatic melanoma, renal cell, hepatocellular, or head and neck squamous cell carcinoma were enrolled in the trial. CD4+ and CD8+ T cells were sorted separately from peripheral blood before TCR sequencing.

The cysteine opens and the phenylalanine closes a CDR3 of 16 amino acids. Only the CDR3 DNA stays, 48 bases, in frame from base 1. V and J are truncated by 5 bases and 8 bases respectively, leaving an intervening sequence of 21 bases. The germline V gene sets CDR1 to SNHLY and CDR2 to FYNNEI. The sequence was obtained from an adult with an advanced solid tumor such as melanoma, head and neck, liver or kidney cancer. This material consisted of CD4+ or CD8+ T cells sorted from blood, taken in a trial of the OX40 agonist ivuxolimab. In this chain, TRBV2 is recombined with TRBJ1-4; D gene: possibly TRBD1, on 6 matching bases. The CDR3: CASSRSATGNGEKLFF. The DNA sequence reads TGTGCCAGCAGTCGCAGCGCCACAGGGAATGGCGAAAAACTGTTTTTT.